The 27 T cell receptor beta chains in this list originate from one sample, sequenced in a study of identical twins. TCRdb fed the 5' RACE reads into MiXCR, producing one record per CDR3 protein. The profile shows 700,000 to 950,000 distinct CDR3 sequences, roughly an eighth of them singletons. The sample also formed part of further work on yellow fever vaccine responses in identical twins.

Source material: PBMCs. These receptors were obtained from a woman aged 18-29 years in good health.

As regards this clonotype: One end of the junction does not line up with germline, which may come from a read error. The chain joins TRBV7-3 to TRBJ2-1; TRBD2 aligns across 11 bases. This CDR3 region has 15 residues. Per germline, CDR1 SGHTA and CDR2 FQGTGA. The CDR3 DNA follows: TGTGTCAGCAGCATCACTAGCGGGAGTCAGTATGAGCAGTTCTTC. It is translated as CVSSITSGSQYEQFF. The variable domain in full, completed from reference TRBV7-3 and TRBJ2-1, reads GAGVSQTPSNKVTEKGKYVELRCDPISGHTALYWYRQSLGQGPEFLIYFQGTGAADDSGLPNDRFFAVRPEGSVSTLKIQRTERGDSAVYLCVSSITSGSQYEQFFGPGTRLTVL.

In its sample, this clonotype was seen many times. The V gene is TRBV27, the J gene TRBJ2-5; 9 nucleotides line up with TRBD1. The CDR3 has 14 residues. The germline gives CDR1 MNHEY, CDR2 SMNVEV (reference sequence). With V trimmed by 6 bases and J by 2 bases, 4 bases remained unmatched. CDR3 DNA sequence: TGTGCCAGCAGCGGGACAGGGCGACAAGAGACCCAGTACTTC. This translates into CASSGTGRQETQYF.

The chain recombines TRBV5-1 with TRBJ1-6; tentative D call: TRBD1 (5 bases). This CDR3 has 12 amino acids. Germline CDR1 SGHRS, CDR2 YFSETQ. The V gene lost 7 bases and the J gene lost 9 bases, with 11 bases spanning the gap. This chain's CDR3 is CASRGDRSPLHF. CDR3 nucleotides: TGCGCCAGCCGCGGGGACCGTTCACCCCTCCACTTT.

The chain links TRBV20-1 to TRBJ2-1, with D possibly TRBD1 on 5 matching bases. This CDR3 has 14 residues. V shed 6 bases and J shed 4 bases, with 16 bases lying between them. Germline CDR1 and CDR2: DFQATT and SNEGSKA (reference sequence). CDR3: CSALQGRKYNEQFF. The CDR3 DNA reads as TGCAGTGCCCTTCAGGGCCGGAAATACAATGAGCAGTTCTTC.

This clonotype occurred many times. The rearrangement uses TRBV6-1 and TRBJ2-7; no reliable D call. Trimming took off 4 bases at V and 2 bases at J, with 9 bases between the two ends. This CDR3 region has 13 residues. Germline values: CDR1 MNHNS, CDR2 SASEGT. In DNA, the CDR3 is TGTGCCAGCAGTGGGACGGAACCCTACGAGCAGTACGTC. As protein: CASSGTEPYEQYV.

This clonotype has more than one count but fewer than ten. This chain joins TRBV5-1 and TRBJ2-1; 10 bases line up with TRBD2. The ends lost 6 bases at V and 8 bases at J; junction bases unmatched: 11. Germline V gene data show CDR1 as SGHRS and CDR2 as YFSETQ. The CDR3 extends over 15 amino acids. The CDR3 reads CASMVGSGGLDEQFF. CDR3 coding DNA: TGCGCCAGCATGGTGGGTAGCGGGGGGTTGGATGAGCAGTTCTTC.

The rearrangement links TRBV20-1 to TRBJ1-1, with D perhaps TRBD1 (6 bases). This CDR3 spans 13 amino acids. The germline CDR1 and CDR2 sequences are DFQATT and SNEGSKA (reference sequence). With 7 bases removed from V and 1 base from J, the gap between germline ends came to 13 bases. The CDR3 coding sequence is TGCAGTGGAGCGGGGGCGACGAACACTGAAGCTTTCTTT. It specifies CSGAGATNTEAFF.

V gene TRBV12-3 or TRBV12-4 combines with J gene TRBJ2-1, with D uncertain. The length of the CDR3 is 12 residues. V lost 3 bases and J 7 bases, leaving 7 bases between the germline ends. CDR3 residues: CASSFPPNEQFF. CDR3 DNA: TGTGCCAGCAGTTTCCCCCCGAATGAGCAGTTCTTC.

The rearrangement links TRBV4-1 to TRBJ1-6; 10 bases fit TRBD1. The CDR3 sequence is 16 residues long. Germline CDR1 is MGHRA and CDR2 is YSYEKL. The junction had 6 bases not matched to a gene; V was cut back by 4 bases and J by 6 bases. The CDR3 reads CASSRDRGVLNSPLHF. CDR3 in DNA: TGCGCCAGCAGCCGGGACAGGGGAGTTCTTAATTCACCCCTCCACTTT.

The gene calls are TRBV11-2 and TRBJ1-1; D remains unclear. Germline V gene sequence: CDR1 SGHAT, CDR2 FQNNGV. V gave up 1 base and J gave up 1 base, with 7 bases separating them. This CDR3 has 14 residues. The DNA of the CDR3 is TGTGCCAGCAGCTTAGGCCTCAAGAACACTGAAGCTTTCTTT. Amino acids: CASSLGLKNTEAFF.

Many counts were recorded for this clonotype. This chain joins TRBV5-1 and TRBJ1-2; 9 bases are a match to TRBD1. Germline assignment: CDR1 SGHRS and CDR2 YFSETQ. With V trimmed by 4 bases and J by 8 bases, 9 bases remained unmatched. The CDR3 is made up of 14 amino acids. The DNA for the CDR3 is TGCGCCAGCAGCCGCGGACAGGGGCCGGAGGGCTACACCTTC. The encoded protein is CASSRGQGPEGYTF.

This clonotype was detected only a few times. The DNA for the CDR3 is TGTGCCAGCAGCTATCCCCAGGGGGAGAACACCGGGGAGCTGTTTTTT. Amino acids: CASSYPQGENTGELFF. The J gene is TRBJ2-2, the V gene TRBV7-7; TRBD1 matches 7 bases. Trimming removed 4 bases from V and 1 base from J; junction bases left unmatched: 6. CDR3 length equals 16 residues. CDR1 SSHAT and CDR2 FNYEAQ come from the germline V gene (reference sequence).

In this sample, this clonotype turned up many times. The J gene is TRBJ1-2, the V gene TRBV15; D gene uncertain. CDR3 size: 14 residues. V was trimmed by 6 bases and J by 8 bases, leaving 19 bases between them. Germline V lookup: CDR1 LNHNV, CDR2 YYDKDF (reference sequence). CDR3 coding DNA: TGTGCCACCAGGGGCAGAGACTATTCGGGAGGCTACACCTTC. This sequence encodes CATRGRDYSGGYTF. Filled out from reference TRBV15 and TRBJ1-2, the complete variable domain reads DAMVIQNPRYQVTQFGKPVTLSCSQTLNHNVMYWYQQKSSQAPKLLFHYYDKDFNNEADTPDNFQSRRPNTSFCFLDIRSPGLGDTAMYLCATRGRDYSGGYTFGSGTRLTVV.

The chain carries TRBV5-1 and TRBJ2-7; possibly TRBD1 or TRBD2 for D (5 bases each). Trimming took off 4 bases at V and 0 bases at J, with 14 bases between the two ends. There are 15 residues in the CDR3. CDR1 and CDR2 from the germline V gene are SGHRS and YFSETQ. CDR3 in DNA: TGCGCCAGCAGCCCCGGGGACGGAAGCTCCTACGAGCAGTACTTC. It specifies CASSPGDGSSYEQYF. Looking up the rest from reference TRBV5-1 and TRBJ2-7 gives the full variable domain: KAGVTQTPRYLIKTRGQQVTLSCSPISGHRSVSWYQQTPGQGLQFLFEYFSETQRNKGNFPGRFSGRQFSNSRSEMNVSTLELGDSALYLCASSPGDGSSYEQYFGPGTRLTVT.

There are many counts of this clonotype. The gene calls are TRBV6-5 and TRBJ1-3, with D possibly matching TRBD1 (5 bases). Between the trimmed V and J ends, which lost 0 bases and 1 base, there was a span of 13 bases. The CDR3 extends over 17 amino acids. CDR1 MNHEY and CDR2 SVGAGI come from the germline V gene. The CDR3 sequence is CASSYSGGSPSGNTIYF. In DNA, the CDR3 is TGTGCCAGCAGTTACTCGGGGGGGAGTCCATCTGGAAACACCATATATTTT.

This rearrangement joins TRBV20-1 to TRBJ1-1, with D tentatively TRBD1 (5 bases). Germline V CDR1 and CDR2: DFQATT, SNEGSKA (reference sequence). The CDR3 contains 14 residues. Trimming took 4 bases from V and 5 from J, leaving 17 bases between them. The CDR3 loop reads CSATIIGGVTEAFF. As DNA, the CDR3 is TGCAGTGCTACTATCATTGGGGGAGTTACTGAAGCTTTCTTT.

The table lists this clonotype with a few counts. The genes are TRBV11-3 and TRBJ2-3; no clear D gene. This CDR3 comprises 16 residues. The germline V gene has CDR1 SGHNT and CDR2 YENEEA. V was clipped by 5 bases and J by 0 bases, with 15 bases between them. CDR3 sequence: CASSPSLNPSTDTQYF. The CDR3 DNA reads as TGTGCCAGCAGCCCGAGTCTGAATCCGAGCACAGATACGCAGTATTTT.

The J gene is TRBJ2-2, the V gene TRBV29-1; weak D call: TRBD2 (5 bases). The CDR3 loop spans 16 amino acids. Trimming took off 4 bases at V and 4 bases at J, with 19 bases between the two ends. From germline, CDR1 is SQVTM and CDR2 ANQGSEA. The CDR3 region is CSVVLRYGVGTGELFF. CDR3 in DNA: TGCAGCGTTGTCCTAAGATACGGGGTAGGCACCGGGGAGCTGTTTTTT.

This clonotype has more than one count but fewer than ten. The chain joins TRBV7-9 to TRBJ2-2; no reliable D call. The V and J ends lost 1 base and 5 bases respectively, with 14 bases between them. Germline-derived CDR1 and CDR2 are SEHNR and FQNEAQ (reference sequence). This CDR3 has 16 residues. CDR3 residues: CASSLDDMVVTGELFF. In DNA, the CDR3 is TGTGCCAGCAGCTTAGATGATATGGTGGTAACCGGGGAGCTGTTTTTT.

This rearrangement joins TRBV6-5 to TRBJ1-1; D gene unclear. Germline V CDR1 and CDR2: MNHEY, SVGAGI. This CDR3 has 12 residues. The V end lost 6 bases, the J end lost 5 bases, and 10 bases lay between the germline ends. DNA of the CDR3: TGTGCCAGCAGATCCATTCTGACTGAAGCTTTCTTT. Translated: CASRSILTEAFF.

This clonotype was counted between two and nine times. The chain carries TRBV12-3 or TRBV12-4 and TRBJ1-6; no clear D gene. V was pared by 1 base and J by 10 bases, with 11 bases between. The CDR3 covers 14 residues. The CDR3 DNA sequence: TGTGCCAGCAGTTTAGAGACTTCCCAATCACCCCTCCACTTT. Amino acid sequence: CASSLETSQSPLHF.

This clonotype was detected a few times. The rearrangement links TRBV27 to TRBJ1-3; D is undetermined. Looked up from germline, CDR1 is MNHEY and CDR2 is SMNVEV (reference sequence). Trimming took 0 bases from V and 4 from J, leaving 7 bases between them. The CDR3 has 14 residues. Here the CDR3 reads CASSLSMAGNTIYF. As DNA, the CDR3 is TGTGCCAGCAGTTTATCGATGGCCGGAAACACCATATATTTT.

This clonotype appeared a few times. CDR3 in amino acids: CAVRGGSGSSYNEQFF. CDR3 coding DNA: TGTGCCGTAAGAGGCGGGAGCGGAAGCTCCTACAATGAGCAGTTCTTC. This chain connects TRBV6-1 to TRBJ2-1, with 7 bases fitting TRBD2. The J segment lost 0 bases and the V segment lost 11 bases, leaving 13 bases of the junction unmatched. The CDR3 is 16 residues long. Germline V gene lookup returns CDR1 MNHNS and CDR2 SASEGT.

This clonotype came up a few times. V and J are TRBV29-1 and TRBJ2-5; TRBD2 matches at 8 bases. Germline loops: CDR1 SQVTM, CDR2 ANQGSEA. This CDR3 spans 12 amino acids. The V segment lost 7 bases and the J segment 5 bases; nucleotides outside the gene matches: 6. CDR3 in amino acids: CSADGGGETQYF. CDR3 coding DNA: TGCAGCGCTGACGGCGGGGGGGAGACCCAGTACTTC.

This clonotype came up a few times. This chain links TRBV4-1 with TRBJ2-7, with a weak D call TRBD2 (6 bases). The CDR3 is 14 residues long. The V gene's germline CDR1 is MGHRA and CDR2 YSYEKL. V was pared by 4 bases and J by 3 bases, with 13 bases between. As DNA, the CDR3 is TGCGCCAGCAGCCCAACCGCGGGGATCTACGAGCAGTACGTC. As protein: CASSPTAGIYEQYV.

CDR3: CSAPKTSTDTQYF. DNA of the CDR3: TGCAGTGCTCCTAAAACTAGCACAGATACGCAGTATTTT. The V call is TRBV20-1, the J call TRBJ2-3, with unresolved D. The CDR3 has 13 amino acids. Trimming took 5 bases from V and 0 from J, leaving 9 bases between them. Looked up from germline, CDR1 is DFQATT and CDR2 is SNEGSKA (reference sequence).

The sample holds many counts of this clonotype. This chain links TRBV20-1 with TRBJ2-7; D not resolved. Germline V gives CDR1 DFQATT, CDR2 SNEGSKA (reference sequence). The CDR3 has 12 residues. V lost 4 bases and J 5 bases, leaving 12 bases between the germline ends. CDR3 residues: CSAKGEFNEQYF. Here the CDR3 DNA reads TGCAGTGCTAAGGGCGAATTCAACGAGCAGTACTTC.